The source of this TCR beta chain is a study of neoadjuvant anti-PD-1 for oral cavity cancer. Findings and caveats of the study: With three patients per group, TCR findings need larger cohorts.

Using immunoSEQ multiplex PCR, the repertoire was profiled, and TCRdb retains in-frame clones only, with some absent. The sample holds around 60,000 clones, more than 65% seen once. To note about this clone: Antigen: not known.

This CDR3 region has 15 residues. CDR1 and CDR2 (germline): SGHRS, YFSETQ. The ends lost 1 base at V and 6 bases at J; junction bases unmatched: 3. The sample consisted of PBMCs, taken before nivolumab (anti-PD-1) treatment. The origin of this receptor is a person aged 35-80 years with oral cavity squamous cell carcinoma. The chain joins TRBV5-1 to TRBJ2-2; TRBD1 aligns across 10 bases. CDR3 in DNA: TGCGCCAGCAGCTTGAGGACAGGGGGATCCGGGGAGCTGTTTTTT. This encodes CASSLRTGGSGELFF.